A single sample is the source of the 20 T cell receptor beta chains below, sequenced in a study of PD-1 blockade in classical Hodgkin lymphoma. Clones were sequenced by immunoSEQ multiplex PCR, and TCRdb holds only the in-frame ones, with some missing. The data contain roughly 140,000 clones, under 85% of them singletons. All patients relapsed after autologous stem cell transplantation, and brentuximab vedotin exposure varied. The sample consisted of peripheral blood mononuclear cells (PBMCs), taken before the second cycle of nivolumab. Source of these receptors: a human donor with classical Hodgkin lymphoma.

The J gene is TRBJ2-6, the V gene TRBV29-1, with no clear D. The germline V gene encodes CDR1 SQVTM and CDR2 ANQGSEA. CDR3 length equals 13 residues. The germline V and J ends were trimmed by 5 bases and 2 bases, with 7 bases remaining between them. The CDR3 DNA reads TGCAGCGTTATTGCCCCTGGGGCCAACGTCCTGACTTTC. Its translation is CSVIAPGANVLTF. Full variable domain (remainder filled in from reference TRBV29-1 and TRBJ2-6): SAVISQKPSRDICQRGTSLTIQCQVDSQVTMMFWYRQQPGQSLTLIATANQGSEATYESGFVIDKFPISRPNLTFSTLTVSNMSPEDSSIYLCSVIAPGANVLTFGAGSRLTVL.

The chain employs TRBV6-5 and TRBJ1-1; D ambiguous. Trimming pared 2 bases from V and 2 bases from J, leaving 6 bases between. Germline V gives CDR1 MNHEY, CDR2 SVGAGI. CDR3 length: 13 amino acids. CDR3 bases: TGTGCCAGCAGTTACGCTGATAACACTGAAGCTTTCTTT. It yields the protein CASSYADNTEAFF.

The chain uses TRBV5-8 and TRBJ1-1, with D perhaps matching TRBD1 (6 bases). V lost 6 bases and J 0 bases, leaving 15 bases between the germline ends. This CDR3 is built from 15 residues. The germline CDR1 and CDR2 sequences are SGHTS and YDEGEE. The CDR3, as DNA: TGTGCCAGCACCCCCGCGAGGGACATGAACACTGAAGCTTTCTTT. It is translated as CASTPARDMNTEAFF. Filled out from reference TRBV5-8 and TRBJ1-1, the complete variable domain reads EAGVTQSPTHLIKTRGQQATLRCSPISGHTSVYWYQQALGLGLQFLLWYDEGEERNRGNFPPRFSGRQFPNYSSELNVNALELEDSALYLCASTPARDMNTEAFFGQGTRLTVV.

This chain links TRBV5-1 with TRBJ1-3, with 8 bases matching TRBD1. The J segment lost 8 bases and the V segment lost 4 bases, leaving 8 bases of the junction unmatched. This CDR3 has 14 amino acids. CDR1 SGHRS and CDR2 YFSETQ come from the germline V gene. The CDR3: CASSPRTGKDTIYF. The CDR3 nucleotides are TGCGCCAGCAGCCCTAGGACAGGGAAGGACACCATATATTTT.

The rearrangement joins TRBV5-8 to TRBJ1-2; a weak D match, TRBD1 (6 bases). From germline, CDR1 is SGHTS and CDR2 YDEGEE. This CDR3 contains 13 residues. With 4 bases removed from V and 4 bases from J, the gap between germline ends came to 11 bases. As DNA, the CDR3 is TGTGCCAGCAGCCCCGGGGGGGCCTATGGCTACACCTTC. Translated: CASSPGGAYGYTF.

The chain joins TRBV9 to TRBJ1-1, with D uncertain. V lost 0 bases, J lost 1 base, and 10 bases lay in between. CDR1 SGDLS and CDR2 YYNGEE come from the germline V gene. This CDR3 contains 15 residues. The CDR3 sequence: CASSVGGVSNTEAFF. As DNA, the CDR3 is TGTGCCAGCAGCGTAGGCGGGGTTTCGAACACTGAAGCTTTCTTT.

This rearrangement joins TRBV5-1 to TRBJ2-5; TRBD2 matches 8 bases. The V and J ends lost 4 bases and 4 bases, in that order; junction bases with no gene match: 3. The CDR3 is made up of 13 amino acids. In germline, CDR1 is SGHRS, CDR2 YFSETQ. The CDR3: CASSPRGGETQYF. The CDR3 nucleotides read TGCGCCAGCAGCCCCCGGGGGGGAGAGACCCAGTACTTC.

This clone is a singleton in its sample. J is TRBJ1-2 and V is TRBV6-5; TRBD1 might be the D (6 bases). V lost 6 bases, J lost 1 base, and 12 bases lay in between. Germline assignment: CDR1 MNHEY and CDR2 SVGAGI. There are 14 residues in the CDR3. The CDR3 sequence: CASSRTAFNYGYTF. Here the CDR3 DNA reads TGTGCCAGCAGCCGGACAGCGTTTAACTATGGCTACACCTTC.

This clone was seen more than once but under ten times. This rearrangement joins TRBV11-2 to TRBJ2-3; 12 bases are shared with TRBD2. The trim removed 1 base at V and 0 bases at J, leaving 2 bases unmatched. Germline assignment: CDR1 SGHAT and CDR2 FQNNGV. The CDR3 extends over 17 amino acids. CDR3 nucleotides: TGTGCCAGCAGCTTAGCAGGACTAGCGGGAAGCACAGATACGCAGTATTTT. Residues: CASSLAGLAGSTDTQYF.

The CDR3 coding sequence is TGTGCCAGCAGCTCAAAGACAGAACCGGGTGACGAGCAGTACTTC. This gives the protein CASSSKTEPGDEQYF. The chain recombines TRBV11-3 with TRBJ2-7; maybe TRBD1 (5 bases). Trimming removed 4 bases from V and 5 bases from J, with 18 bases in between. The CDR3 covers 15 residues. Germline assignment: CDR1 SGHNT and CDR2 YENEEA.

The chain uses TRBV7-9 and TRBJ1-1; D remains unclear. Deletions cut 1 base from V and 4 bases from J, with 13 bases between. Germline lookup yields CDR1 SEHNR and CDR2 FQNEAQ (reference sequence). The CDR3 runs 15 residues. CDR3 in amino acids: CASSLGHREGTEAFF. The CDR3 DNA follows: TGTGCCAGCAGCTTAGGACACCGAGAGGGCACTGAAGCTTTCTTT.

The gene calls are TRBV19 and TRBJ2-3; 9 positions match TRBD2. CDR3 size: 17 residues. Trimming took 2 bases from V and 2 from J; bases not matched to a gene: 8. Germline loops: CDR1 LNHDA, CDR2 SQIVND (reference sequence). The CDR3 is CASSISSGLATTDTQYF. DNA for the CDR3: TGTGCCAGTAGTATATCCTCCGGACTAGCGACCACAGATACGCAGTATTTT.

The gene calls are TRBV5-6 and TRBJ2-1, with 11 bases aligning to TRBD2. V dropped 3 bases and J dropped 8; count of bases not matched to a gene: 4. The CDR3 is 14 residues long. CDR1 and CDR2 from the germline V gene are SGHDT and YYEEEE. The CDR3 sequence is CASSSPTSGDEQFF. Written as DNA, the CDR3 is TGTGCCAGCAGCTCACCGACTAGCGGGGATGAGCAGTTCTTC. The variable domain in full, completed from reference TRBV5-6 and TRBJ2-1, reads DAGVTQSPTHLIKTRGQQVTLRCSPKSGHDTVSWYQQALGQGPQFIFQYYEEEERQRGNFPDRFSGHQFPNYSSELNVNALLLGDSALYLCASSSPTSGDEQFFGPGTRLTVL.

V usage is TRBV7-3 and J usage is TRBJ2-5; D is ambiguous. Germline loops: CDR1 SGHTA, CDR2 FQGTGA. Deletions cut 2 bases from V and 5 bases from J, with 6 bases between. The CDR3 consists of 12 residues. CDR3 nucleotide sequence: TGTGCCAGCAGCTTACCCATGGAGACCCAGTACTTC. Protein sequence: CASSLPMETQYF.

This clone was counted only a few times. The CDR3: CASSLEGATYNEQFF. The CDR3 DNA reads TGTGCCAGCAGCTTAGAGGGGGCCACCTACAATGAGCAGTTCTTC. The gene calls are TRBV13 and TRBJ2-1; 7 bases agree with TRBD1. This CDR3 is 15 amino acids long. V trimming: 1 base; J trimming: 2 bases; junction bases outside the gene matches: 2. The germline V gene encodes CDR1 PRHDT and CDR2 FYEKMQ (reference sequence).

The CDR3, as DNA: TGTGCCAGCAGCTTAGTTCAGGGGAACACCGGGGAGCTGTTTTTT. It is translated as CASSLVQGNTGELFF. V and J are TRBV7-2 and TRBJ2-2; D is perhaps TRBD1 (5 bases). Germline V gives CDR1 SGHTA, CDR2 FQGNSA. CDR3 size: 15 residues. V gave up 1 base and J gave up 1 base, with 7 bases separating them.

The rearrangement joins TRBV10-3 to TRBJ2-7, with 11 bases matching TRBD1. After removal of 6 bases from V and 3 bases from J, the junction contained 16 bases not matched to a gene. Looked up from germline, CDR1 is ENHRY and CDR2 is SYGVKD. This CDR3 region has 18 residues. As DNA, the CDR3 is TGTGCCATCAGGGGCCGATGGACAGGGGGCTCTATGGTCTACGAGCAGTACTTC. Translating it yields CAIRGRWTGGSMVYEQYF.

V gene TRBV9 combines with J gene TRBJ2-3; D may be TRBD1 (8 bases). Germline V lookup: CDR1 SGDLS, CDR2 YYNGEE. Deletions cut 0 bases from V and 3 bases from J, with 23 bases between. The CDR3 covers 19 residues. CDR3 nucleotides: TGTGCCAGCAGCGTAGGCTGGCTTCGCAGGGGGCGGGGGACAGATACGCAGTATTTT. The encoded protein is CASSVGWLRRGRGTDTQYF.

The CDR3 sequence: CASSLLVAGGTEQYF. The CDR3 DNA is TGCGCCAGCAGCTTGTTGGTAGCGGGAGGTACCGAGCAGTACTTC. This sequence joins TRBV5-1 and TRBJ2-7; 10 bases match TRBD2. Germline trimming cut 1 base from V and 6 bases from J; bases unmatched to any gene: 7. The CDR3 is 15 residues long. The germline gives CDR1 SGHRS, CDR2 YFSETQ.

CDR3 residues: CASSRGGSYGYTF. CDR3 coding DNA: TGTGCCAGCAGCCGTGGGGGGAGCTATGGCTACACCTTC. The chain has TRBV13 and TRBJ1-2; TRBD1 might be the D (5 bases). Germline CDR1 reads PRHDT; CDR2 reads FYEKMQ (reference sequence). The CDR3 has 13 amino acids. V was clipped by 5 bases and J by 4 bases, with 11 bases between them.